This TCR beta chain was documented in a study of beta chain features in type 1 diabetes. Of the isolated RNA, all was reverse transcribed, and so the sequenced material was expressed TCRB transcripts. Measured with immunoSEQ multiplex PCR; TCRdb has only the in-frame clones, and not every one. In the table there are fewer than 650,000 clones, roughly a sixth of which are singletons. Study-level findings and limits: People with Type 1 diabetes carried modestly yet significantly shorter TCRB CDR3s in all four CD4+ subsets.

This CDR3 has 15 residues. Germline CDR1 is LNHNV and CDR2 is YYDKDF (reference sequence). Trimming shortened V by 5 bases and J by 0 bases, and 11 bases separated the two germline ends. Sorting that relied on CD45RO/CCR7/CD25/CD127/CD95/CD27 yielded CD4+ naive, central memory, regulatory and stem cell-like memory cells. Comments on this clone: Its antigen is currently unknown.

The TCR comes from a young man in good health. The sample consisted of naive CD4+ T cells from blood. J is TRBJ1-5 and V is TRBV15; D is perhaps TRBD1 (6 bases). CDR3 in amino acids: CATSLTGYSNQPQHF. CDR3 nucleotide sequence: TGTGCCACCAGCCTGACAGGTTATAGCAATCAGCCCCAGCATTTT.